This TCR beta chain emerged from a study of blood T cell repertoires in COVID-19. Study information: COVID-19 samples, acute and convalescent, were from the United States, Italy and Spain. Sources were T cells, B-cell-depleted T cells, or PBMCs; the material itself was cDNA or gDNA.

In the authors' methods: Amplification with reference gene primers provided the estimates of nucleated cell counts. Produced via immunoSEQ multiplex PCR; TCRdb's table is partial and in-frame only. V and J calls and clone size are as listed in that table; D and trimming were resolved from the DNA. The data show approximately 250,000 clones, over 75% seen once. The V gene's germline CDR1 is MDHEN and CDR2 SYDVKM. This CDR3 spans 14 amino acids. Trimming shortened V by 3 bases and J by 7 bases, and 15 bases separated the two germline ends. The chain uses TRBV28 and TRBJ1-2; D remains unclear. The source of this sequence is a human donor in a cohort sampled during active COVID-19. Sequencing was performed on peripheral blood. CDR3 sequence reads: CASSFTAGLSGYTF. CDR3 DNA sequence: TGTGCCAGCAGTTTCACGGCGGGCTTAAGTGGCTACACCTTC.